This T cell receptor beta chain is from a study of T cells in localized non-small cell lung cancer. Concerning this clone itself: Its specificity is unknown.

Whole-study results and caveats: Adjacent lung exhibited a median of about 57 among the 100 most abundant tumor clones. It was uninvolved adjacent lung that showed the highest T cell clonality, exceeding tumor. A single tumor region was sequenced, leaving heterogeneity possible. Blood T cell density predicted longer survival; adjacent-lung clonality, shorter.

Repertoires were generated with immunoSEQ multiplex PCR, while TCRdb's copy carries only in-frame clones and drops some. This sample has tens of thousands of clones, with roughly 87% found just once. The source of this sequence is a male donor at least 60 years old with stage I squamous cell lung carcinoma. The sequencing used peripheral blood, collected before any cancer treatment.

The CDR3 nucleotides are TGTGCCAGCAGCTTAGGGGCACCAGATACGCAGTATTTT. Its protein product is CASSLGAPDTQYF. The chain couples TRBV7-9 to TRBJ2-3, with D hard to call. CDR3 size: 13 residues. Germline CDR1 SEHNR, CDR2 FQNEAQ (reference sequence). V was cut by 1 base and J by 4 bases, with 6 bases left in between.